One and the same sample provided the 11 T cell receptor beta chains below, sequenced in a study of cytomegalovirus exposure and HLA in healthy donors. Primers included in the PCR were 60 Vbeta and 13 Jbeta primers. Clones were sequenced by immunoSEQ multiplex PCR, and TCRdb holds only the in-frame ones, with some missing. The data show approximately 170,000 clones, roughly 79% seen once. Material for sequencing was PBMCs. The receptor set was obtained from a woman in her thirties or forties in good health and CMV-seronegative.

With respect to this clone: This same CDR3 is encoded by further DNA sequences in the sample. The genes are TRBV5-1 and TRBJ2-1; 10 bases line up with TRBD1. The CDR3 consists of 15 residues. The germline V gene has CDR1 SGHRS and CDR2 YFSETQ. V dropped 0 bases and J dropped 4; count of bases not matched to a gene: 1. The CDR3 DNA follows: TGCGCCAGCAGCTTGGAGGGACAGGGGTACAATGAGCAGTTCTTC. Amino acids: CASSLEGQGYNEQFF.

This sequence joins TRBV2 and TRBJ1-1; 7 bases match TRBD1. The CDR3 length is 14 residues. CDR1 SNHLY and CDR2 FYNNEI come from the germline V gene. V shed 8 bases and J 4 bases; nucleotides not matched to a gene: 10. CDR3 nucleotide sequence: TGTGCCAGCGGGCGGGACAGCAAAAGCACTGAAGCTTTCTTT. It yields the protein CASGRDSKSTEAFF.

The chain uses TRBV6-5 and TRBJ1-2, with 9 positions matching TRBD1. The V and J ends lost 6 bases and 8 bases, in that order; junction bases with no gene match: 7. The germline gives CDR1 MNHEY, CDR2 SVGAGI. The CDR3 spans 13 residues. DNA for the CDR3: TGTGCCAGCAGGAAACAGGGGGCTTCAGGCTACACCTTC. This codes for CASRKQGASGYTF.

J is TRBJ2-7 and V is TRBV13; 7 bases align to TRBD2. Germline V lookup: CDR1 PRHDT, CDR2 FYEKMQ (reference sequence). J was trimmed by 0 bases and V by 1 base; bases with no gene match: 21. The CDR3 length is 21 residues. The CDR3 here is CASSLARRDRGEGSVSYEQYF. The CDR3 region has the DNA TGTGCCAGCAGCTTAGCCAGGAGAGACCGGGGGGAGGGCTCCGTCTCCTACGAGCAGTACTTC.

The CDR3 coding sequence is TGTGCCAGTAGCCCGCCGGGACAGGGTCGCGGAACCTTC. Translating gives CASSPPGQGRGTF. The chain employs TRBV19 and TRBJ1-2; 9 bases align to TRBD1. V lost 6 bases to trimming and J lost 14 bases; unmatched junction nucleotides: 13. This CDR3 contains 13 residues. CDR1 is LNHDA, CDR2 SQIVND, per germline (reference sequence).

This clone was observed once. The chain couples TRBV11-3 to TRBJ2-7; TRBD2 agrees at 12 bases. The V gene's germline CDR1 is SGHNT and CDR2 YENEEA. This CDR3 region has 16 residues. The ends lost 5 bases at V and 4 bases at J; junction bases unmatched: 9. CDR3 sequence: CASSPSGREGFYEQYF. The CDR3 DNA follows: TGTGCCAGCAGCCCTAGCGGGAGGGAAGGATTTTACGAGCAGTACTTC.

The chain has TRBV30 and TRBJ2-7, with D maybe TRBD2 (6 bases). V lost 0 bases and J lost 0, with 15 bases in between. The CDR3 loop spans 16 amino acids. The germline gives CDR1 GTSNPN, CDR2 SVGIG (reference sequence). The CDR3 DNA reads TGTGCCTGGAGTGTACCGGGGCAGGGAGGCTCCTACGAGCAGTACTTC. Translating gives CAWSVPGQGGSYEQYF.

The chain uses TRBV13 and TRBJ2-1, with D maybe TRBD2 (5 bases). V lost 0 bases and J 4 bases, leaving 7 bases between the germline ends. The CDR3 runs to 14 residues. Germline CDR1 PRHDT, CDR2 FYEKMQ (reference sequence). CDR3 region: CASSLGAVYNEQFF. The CDR3 coding sequence is TGTGCCAGCAGCTTAGGAGCGGTATACAATGAGCAGTTCTTC. The whole variable domain, remainder taken from reference TRBV13 and TRBJ2-1, is AAGVIQSPRHLIKEKRETATLKCYPIPRHDTVYWYQQGPGQDPQFLISFYEKMQSDKGSIPDRFSAQQFSDYHSELNMSSLELGDSALYFCASSLGAVYNEQFFGPGTRLTVL.

A few counts support this clone. The chain combines TRBV7-8 with TRBJ1-2; 7 nucleotides align to TRBD1. After removal of 4 bases from V and 5 bases from J, the junction contained 13 bases not matched to a gene. Germline CDR1 reads SGHVS; CDR2 reads FQNEAQ. There are 16 residues in the CDR3. CDR3: CASSSSSTGNRYGYTF. The CDR3 DNA follows: TGTGCCAGCAGCTCCTCCTCGACAGGGAACCGTTATGGCTACACCTTC.

This rearrangement joins TRBV5-1 to TRBJ1-1, with unresolved D. V lost 4 bases and J 2 bases, leaving 6 bases between the germline ends. CDR1 and CDR2 (germline): SGHRS, YFSETQ. CDR3 size: 12 residues. The CDR3 loop reads CASSESNTEAFF. The DNA for the CDR3 is TGCGCCAGCAGCGAGAGTAACACTGAAGCTTTCTTT.

V gene TRBV9 combines with J gene TRBJ2-3, with 7 bases that match TRBD1. After removal of 0 bases from V and 6 bases from J, the junction contained 7 bases not matched to a gene. CDR1 is SGDLS and CDR2 is YYNGEE in the germline V gene. This CDR3 contains 15 residues. The DNA of the CDR3 is TGTGCCAGCAGCGTAGCACAGGGGCTCGGTGATACGCAGTATTTT. This gives the protein CASSVAQGLGDTQYF.